The sequence of this T cell receptor (beta chain) was determined in a study of T cells expressing NK-cell markers. The CDR3 loop spans 15 amino acids. Germline V gene data show CDR1 as DFQATT and CDR2 as SNEGSKA (reference sequence). From its re-call of the 5' RACE reads, TCRdb lists each CDR3 protein once, without DNA. This sample contains 120,000 to 150,000 distinct CDR3 sequences. Material for sequencing was blood T cells: a sorted CD56 or NKG2C T cell subset, CD4+ or CD8+ T cells, or bulk PBMC T cells (not recorded which). The sequence came from a man aged 18 to 30 in good health. The rearrangement uses TRBV20-1 and TRBJ2-3; TCRdb's D call of TRBD2 is untestable without DNA. The CDR3: CSARVEREPPDTQYF.